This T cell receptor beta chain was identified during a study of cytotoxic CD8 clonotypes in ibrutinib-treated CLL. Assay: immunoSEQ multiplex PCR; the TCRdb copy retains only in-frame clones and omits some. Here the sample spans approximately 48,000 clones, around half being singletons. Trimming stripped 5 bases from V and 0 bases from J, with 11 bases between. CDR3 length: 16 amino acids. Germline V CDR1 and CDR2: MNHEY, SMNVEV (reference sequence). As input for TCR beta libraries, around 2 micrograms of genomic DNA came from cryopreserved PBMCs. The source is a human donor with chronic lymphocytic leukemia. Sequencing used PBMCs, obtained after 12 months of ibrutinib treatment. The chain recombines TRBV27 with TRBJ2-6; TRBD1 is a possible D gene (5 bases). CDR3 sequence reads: CASSPRQLSGANVLTF. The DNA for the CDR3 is TGTGCCAGCAGTCCCCGACAGCTCTCTGGGGCCAACGTCCTGACTTTC.